The next 12 T cell receptor beta chains were all read from a single sample in a study of blood T cell repertoires in COVID-19. Profiled with immunoSEQ multiplex PCR; TCRdb holds only in-frame clones, not every one. The sample carries 100,000 to 150,000 clones, 65% to 85% recorded once. The sequenced sample consisted of peripheral blood. The source is a woman of 80 years or more with acute or convalescent COVID-19.

The chain uses TRBV7-2 and TRBJ1-1; no definite D call. V was pared by 5 bases and J by 0 bases, with 16 bases between. The germline V gene has CDR1 SGHTA and CDR2 FQGNSA. The CDR3 runs to 16 residues. CDR3 bases: TGTGCCAGCAGCCCTAGCCCCACCCGGCTGAACACTGAAGCTTTCTTT. This sequence encodes CASSPSPTRLNTEAFF.

The chain uses TRBV7-2 and TRBJ2-7; 7 nucleotides line up with TRBD1. CDR3 length: 15 amino acids. From germline, CDR1 is SGHTA and CDR2 FQGNSA. V was pared by 4 bases and J by 6 bases, with 12 bases of the junction left unmatched. The CDR3 loop is CASSSLDRRSGEQYF. The CDR3 nucleotides are TGTGCCAGCAGCTCGCTGGACAGGCGGTCGGGCGAGCAGTACTTC.

The V and J genes are TRBV6-6 and TRBJ2-1; TRBD2 agrees at 10 bases. Losses at the gene ends were 5 bases for V and 8 bases for J; bases not matched to a gene: 3. There are 13 residues in the CDR3. The germline V gene has CDR1 MNHNY and CDR2 SVGAGI (reference sequence). CDR3 protein: CASSSGRGDEQFF. The CDR3 bases are TGTGCCAGCAGTAGCGGGAGGGGGGATGAGCAGTTCTTC.

This rearrangement joins TRBV5-1 to TRBJ2-3, with TRBD1 identical over 8 bases. This CDR3 is built from 15 residues. Germline lookup yields CDR1 SGHRS and CDR2 YFSETQ. J gave up 2 bases and V 6 bases, and 8 bases lay outside the gene matches. Here the CDR3 reads CASTAGTGPTDTQYF. CDR3 nucleotides: TGCGCCAGCACCGCCGGGACAGGCCCCACAGATACGCAGTATTTT.

The chain is built from TRBV27 and TRBJ1-6; D is ambiguous. This CDR3 has 14 residues. Germline V CDR1 and CDR2: MNHEY, SMNVEV (reference sequence). Trimming removed 3 bases from V and 9 bases from J, with 12 bases in between. Here the CDR3 reads CASSLEGRGSPLHF. The CDR3 nucleotides are TGTGCCAGCAGTTTGGAGGGCCGGGGTTCACCCCTCCACTTT.

This chain joins TRBV19 and TRBJ2-7; perhaps TRBD1 as D (6 bases). Germline CDR1 and CDR2: LNHDA and SQIVND (reference sequence). The CDR3 is made up of 14 amino acids. V was clipped by 6 bases and J by 0 bases, with 12 bases between them. CDR3 sequence (DNA): TGTGCCAGTAGCTTCACAGGGAGCTCCTACGAGCAGTACTTC. This sequence encodes CASSFTGSSYEQYF.

The genes are TRBV5-1 and TRBJ1-6, with D unclear. Germline V gene lookup returns CDR1 SGHRS and CDR2 YFSETQ. The CDR3 sequence is 16 residues long. V lost 0 bases and J lost 0, with 7 bases in between. The CDR3 DNA reads as TGCGCCAGCAGCTTGGCGTACAGCTCCTATAATTCACCCCTCCACTTT. Translated: CASSLAYSSYNSPLHF.

The gene calls are TRBV7-2 and TRBJ2-5; D ambiguous. The CDR3 has 13 residues. Germline V gives CDR1 SGHTA, CDR2 FQGNSA. V was pared by 5 bases and J by 2 bases, with 9 bases between. The CDR3, as DNA: TGTGCCAGCAGCAGAAGCCGGCAAGAGACCCAGTACTTC. It is translated as CASSRSRQETQYF. Based on the CDR3 plus reference TRBV7-2 and TRBJ2-5, the full variable domain is GAGVSQSPSNKVTEKGKDVELRCDPISGHTALYWYRQSLGQGLEFLIYFQGNSAPDKSGLPSDRFSAERTGGSVSTLTIQRTQQEDSAVYLCASSRSRQETQYFGPGTRLLVL.

The genes are TRBV7-9 and TRBJ2-2; TRBD2 agrees at 9 bases. The CDR3 length is 15 residues. V lost 6 bases to trimming and J lost 0 bases; unmatched junction nucleotides: 2. Germline CDR1 is SEHNR and CDR2 is FQNEAQ (reference sequence). Here the CDR3 reads CASRSSGANTGELFF. The CDR3 coding sequence is TGTGCCAGCAGGTCTAGCGGGGCGAACACCGGGGAGCTGTTTTTT.

The rearrangement uses TRBV18 and TRBJ1-6; 10 nucleotides line up with TRBD1. This CDR3 has 19 residues. CDR1 and CDR2 (germline): KGHSH, LQKENI. V shed 3 bases and J 0 bases; nucleotides not matched to a gene: 8. The CDR3 nucleotides are TGTGCCAGCTCACCCGAAATCGGACAGGGGGGCTCCTATAATTCACCCCTCCACTTT. This codes for CASSPEIGQGGSYNSPLHF.

The chain couples TRBV7-2 to TRBJ2-3; 14 bases map to TRBD2. This CDR3 is 15 amino acids long. The germline V gene encodes CDR1 SGHTA and CDR2 FQGNSA. V was clipped by 5 bases and J by 6 bases; unmatched bases: 4. CDR3 amino acids: CASSRLAGGFDTQYF. The CDR3 DNA reads as TGTGCCAGCAGCAGACTAGCGGGAGGGTTTGATACGCAGTATTTT.

As DNA, the CDR3 is TGTGCCTGGAGTGTAGGGACAGTTGTCGGGCCCCAGCATTTT. This codes for CAWSVGTVVGPQHF. This chain joins TRBV30 and TRBJ1-5, with 7 bases aligning to TRBD1. Germline V gene data show CDR1 as GTSNPN and CDR2 as SVGIG (reference sequence). The ends lost 0 bases at V and 9 bases at J; junction bases unmatched: 8. This CDR3 spans 14 amino acids.